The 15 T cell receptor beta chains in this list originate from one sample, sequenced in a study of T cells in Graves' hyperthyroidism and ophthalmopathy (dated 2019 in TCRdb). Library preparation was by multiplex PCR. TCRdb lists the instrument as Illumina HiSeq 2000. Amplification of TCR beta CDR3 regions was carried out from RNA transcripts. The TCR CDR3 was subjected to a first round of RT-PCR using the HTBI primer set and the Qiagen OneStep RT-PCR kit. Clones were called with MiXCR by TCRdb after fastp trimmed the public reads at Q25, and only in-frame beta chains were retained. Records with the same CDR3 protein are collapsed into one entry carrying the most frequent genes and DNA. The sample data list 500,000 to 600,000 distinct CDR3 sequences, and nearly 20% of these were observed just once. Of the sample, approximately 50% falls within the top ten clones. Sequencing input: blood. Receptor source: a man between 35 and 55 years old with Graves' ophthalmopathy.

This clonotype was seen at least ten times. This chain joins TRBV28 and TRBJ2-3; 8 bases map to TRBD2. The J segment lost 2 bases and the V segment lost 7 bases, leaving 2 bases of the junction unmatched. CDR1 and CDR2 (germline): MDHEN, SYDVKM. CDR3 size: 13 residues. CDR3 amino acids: CASNSGATDTQYF. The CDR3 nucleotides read TGTGCCAGCAATAGCGGGGCCACAGATACGCAGTATTTT. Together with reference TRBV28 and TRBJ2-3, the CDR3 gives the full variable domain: DVKVTQSSRYLVKRTGEKVFLECVQDMDHENMFWYRQDPGLGLRLIYFSYDVKMKEKGDIPEGYSVSREKKERFSLILESASTNQTSMYLCASNSGATDTQYFGPGTRLTVL.

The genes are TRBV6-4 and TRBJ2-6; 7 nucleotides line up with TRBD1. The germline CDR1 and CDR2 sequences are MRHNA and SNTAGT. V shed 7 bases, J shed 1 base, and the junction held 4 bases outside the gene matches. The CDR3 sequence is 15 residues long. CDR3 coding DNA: TGTGCCAGCATGCCACAGGGGTCTGGGGCCAACGTCCTGACTTTC. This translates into CASMPQGSGANVLTF.

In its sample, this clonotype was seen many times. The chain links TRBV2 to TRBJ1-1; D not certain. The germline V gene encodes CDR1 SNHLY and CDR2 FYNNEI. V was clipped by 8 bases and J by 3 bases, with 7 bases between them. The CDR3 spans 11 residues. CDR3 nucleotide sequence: TGTGCCAGCGGGGTTGACACTGAAGCTTTCTTT. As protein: CASGVDTEAFF.

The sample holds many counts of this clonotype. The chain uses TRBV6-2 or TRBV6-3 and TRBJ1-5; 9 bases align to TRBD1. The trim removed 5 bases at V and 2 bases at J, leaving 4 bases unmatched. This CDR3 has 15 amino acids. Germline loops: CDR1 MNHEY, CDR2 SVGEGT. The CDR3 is CASSPWTGGNQPQHF. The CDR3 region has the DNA TGTGCCAGCAGTCCATGGACAGGGGGCAATCAGCCCCAGCATTTT.

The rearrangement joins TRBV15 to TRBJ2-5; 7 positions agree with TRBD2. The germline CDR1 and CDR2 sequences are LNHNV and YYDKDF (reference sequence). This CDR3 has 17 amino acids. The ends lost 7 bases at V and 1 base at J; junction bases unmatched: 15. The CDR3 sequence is CATNDWSASGAQETQYF. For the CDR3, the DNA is TGTGCCACCAACGATTGGTCGGCTAGCGGTGCCCAAGAGACCCAGTACTTC.

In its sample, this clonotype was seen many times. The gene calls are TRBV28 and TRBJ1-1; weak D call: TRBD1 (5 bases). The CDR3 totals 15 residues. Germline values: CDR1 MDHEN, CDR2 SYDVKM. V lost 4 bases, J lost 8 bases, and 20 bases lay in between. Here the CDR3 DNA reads TGTGCCAGCAGTTACTCAGGGACTTTGGGAGAGGAAGCTTTCTTT. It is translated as CASSYSGTLGEEAFF. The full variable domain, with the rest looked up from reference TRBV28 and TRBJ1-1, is DVKVTQSSRYLVKRTGEKVFLECVQDMDHENMFWYRQDPGLGLRLIYFSYDVKMKEKGDIPEGYSVSREKKERFSLILESASTNQTSMYLCASSYSGTLGEEAFFGQGTRLTVV.

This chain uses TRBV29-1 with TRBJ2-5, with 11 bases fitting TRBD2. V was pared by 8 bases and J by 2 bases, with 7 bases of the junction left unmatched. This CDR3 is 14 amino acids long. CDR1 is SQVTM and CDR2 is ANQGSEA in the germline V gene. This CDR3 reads CSSTGTSGQETQYF. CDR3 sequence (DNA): TGCAGCTCCACCGGGACTAGCGGACAAGAGACCCAGTACTTC. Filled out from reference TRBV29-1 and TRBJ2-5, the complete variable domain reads SAVISQKPSRDICQRGTSLTIQCQVDSQVTMMFWYRQQPGQSLTLIATANQGSEATYESGFVIDKFPISRPNLTFSTLTVSNMSPEDSSIYLCSSTGTSGQETQYFGPGTRLLVL.

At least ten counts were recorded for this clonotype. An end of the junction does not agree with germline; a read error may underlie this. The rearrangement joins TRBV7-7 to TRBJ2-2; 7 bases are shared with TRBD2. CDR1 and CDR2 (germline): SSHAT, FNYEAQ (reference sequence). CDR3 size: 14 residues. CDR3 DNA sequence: TGTGCTAGCAGCACCGGGACTACCACCGGGGAGCTGTTTTTT. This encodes CASSTGTTTGELFF.

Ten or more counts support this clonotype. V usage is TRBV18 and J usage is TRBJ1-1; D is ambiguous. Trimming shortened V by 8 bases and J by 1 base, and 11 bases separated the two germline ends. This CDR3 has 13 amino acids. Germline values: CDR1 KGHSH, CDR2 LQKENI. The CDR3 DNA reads TGTGCCAGCACAACCTCGGAGAACACTGAAGCTTTCTTT. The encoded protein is CASTTSENTEAFF.

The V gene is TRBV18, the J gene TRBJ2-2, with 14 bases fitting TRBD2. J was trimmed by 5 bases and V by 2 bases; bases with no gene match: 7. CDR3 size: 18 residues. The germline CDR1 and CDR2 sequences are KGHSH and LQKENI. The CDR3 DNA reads TGTGCCAGCTCACCAAGACTAGCGGGAGGGCCCTTTACCGGGGAGCTGTTTTTT. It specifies CASSPRLAGGPFTGELFF.

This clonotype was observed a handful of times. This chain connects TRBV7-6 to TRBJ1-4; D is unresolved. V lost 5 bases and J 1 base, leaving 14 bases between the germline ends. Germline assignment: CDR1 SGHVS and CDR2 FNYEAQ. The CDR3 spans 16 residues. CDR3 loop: CASSLQSGRTNEKLFF. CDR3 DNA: TGTGCCAGCAGCCTCCAATCGGGTAGAACTAATGAAAAACTGTTTTTT. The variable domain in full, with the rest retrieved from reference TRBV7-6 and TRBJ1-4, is GAGVSQSPRYKVTKRGQDVALRCDPISGHVSLYWYRQALGQGPEFLTYFNYEAQQDKSGLPNDRFSAERPEGSISTLTIQRTEQRDSAMYRCASSLQSGRTNEKLFFGSGTQLSVL.

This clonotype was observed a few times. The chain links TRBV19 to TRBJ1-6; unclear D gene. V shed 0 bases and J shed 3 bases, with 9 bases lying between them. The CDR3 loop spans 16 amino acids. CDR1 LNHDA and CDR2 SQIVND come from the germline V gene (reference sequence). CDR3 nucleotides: TGTGCCAGTAGTATAGATGCAGGCGGCTATAATTCACCCCTCCACTTT. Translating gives CASSIDAGGYNSPLHF.

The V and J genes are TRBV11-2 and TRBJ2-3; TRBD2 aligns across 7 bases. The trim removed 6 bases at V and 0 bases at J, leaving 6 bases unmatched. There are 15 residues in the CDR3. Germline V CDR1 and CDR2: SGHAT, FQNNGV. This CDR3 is CASRYKRGSTDTQYF. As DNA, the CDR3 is TGTGCCAGCAGATACAAGCGGGGTAGCACAGATACGCAGTATTTT.

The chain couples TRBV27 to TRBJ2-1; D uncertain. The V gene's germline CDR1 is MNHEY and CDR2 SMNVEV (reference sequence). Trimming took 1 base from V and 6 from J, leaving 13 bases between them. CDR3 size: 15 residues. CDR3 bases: TGTGCCAGCAGTTTATTGGGTCCCCGCGGCAATGAGCAGTTCTTC. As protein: CASSLLGPRGNEQFF.

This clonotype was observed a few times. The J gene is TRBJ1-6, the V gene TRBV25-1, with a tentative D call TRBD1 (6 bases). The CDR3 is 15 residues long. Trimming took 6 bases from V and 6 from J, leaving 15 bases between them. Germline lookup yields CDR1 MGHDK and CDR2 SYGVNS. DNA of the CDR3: TGTGCCAGCAGGGACAGCGCGATATTTAATTCACCCCTCCACTTT. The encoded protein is CASRDSAIFNSPLHF.